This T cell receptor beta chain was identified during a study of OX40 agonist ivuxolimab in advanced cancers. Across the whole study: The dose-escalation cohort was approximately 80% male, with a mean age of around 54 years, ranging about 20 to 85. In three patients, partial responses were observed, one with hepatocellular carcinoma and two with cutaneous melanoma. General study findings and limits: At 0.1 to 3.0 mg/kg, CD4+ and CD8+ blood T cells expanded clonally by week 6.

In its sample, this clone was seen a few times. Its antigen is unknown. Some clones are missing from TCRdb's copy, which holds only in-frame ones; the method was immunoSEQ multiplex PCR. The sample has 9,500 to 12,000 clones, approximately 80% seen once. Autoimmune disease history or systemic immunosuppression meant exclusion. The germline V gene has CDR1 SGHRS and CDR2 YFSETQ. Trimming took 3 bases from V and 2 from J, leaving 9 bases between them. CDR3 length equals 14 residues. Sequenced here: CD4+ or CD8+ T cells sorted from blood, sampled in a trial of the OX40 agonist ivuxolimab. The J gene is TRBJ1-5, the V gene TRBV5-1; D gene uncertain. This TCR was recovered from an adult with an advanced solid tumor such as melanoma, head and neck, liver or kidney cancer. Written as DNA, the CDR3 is TGCGCCAGCAGCTCCGAGGCGGGCAATCAGCCCCAGCATTTT. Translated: CASSSEAGNQPQHF.